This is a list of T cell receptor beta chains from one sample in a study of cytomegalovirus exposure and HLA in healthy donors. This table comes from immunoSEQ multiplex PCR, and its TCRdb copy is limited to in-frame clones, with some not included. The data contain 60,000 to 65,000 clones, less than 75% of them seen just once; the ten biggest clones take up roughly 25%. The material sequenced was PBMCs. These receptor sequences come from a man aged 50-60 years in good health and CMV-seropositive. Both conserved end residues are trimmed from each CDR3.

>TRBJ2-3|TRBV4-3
ASSQVQGFSSTDTQY
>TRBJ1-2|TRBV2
ASSDRRTYGYT
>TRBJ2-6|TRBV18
ASSPQPGTGNSGANVLT
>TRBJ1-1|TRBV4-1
ASSQQNTGIGEAF
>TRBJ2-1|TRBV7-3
ASSLKPAGFPYNEQF
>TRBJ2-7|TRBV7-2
ASSLVASGSLYEQY
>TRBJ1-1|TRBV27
ASSLEGALGTEAF
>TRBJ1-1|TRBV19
ASSNDRGVMNTEAF
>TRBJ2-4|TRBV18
ASSTRDSLAKNIQY
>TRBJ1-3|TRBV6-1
ASSNRDRAGNTIY
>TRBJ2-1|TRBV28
ASSPSTDYNEQF
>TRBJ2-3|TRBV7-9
ASSPPSGDTDTQY
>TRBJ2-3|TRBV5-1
ASSPGIGGVGDTQY
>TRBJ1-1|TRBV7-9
ASSLEGITEAF
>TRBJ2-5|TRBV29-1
SGQTGIKETQY
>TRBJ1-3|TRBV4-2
ASSLGGTGNTIY
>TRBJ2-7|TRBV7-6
ASSSGGVSEQY
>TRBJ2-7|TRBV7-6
ASSRTGTYEQY
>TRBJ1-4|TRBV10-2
ASSESGTGKNEKLF
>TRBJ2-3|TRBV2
ASKKEWGADTQY
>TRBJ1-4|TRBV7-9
ASRDRDEKLF
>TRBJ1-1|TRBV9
ASSPGQGLGTEAF
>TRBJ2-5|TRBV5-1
ASSLSSGETQY
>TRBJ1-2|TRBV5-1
ASDRDGGYGYT
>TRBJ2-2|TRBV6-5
ASRGQGQGTGELF
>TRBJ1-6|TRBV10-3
AISERTGVNSPLH
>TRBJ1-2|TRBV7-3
ASTGFGYT
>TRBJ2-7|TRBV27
ASSPQALLPYEQY
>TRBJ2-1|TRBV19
ASRGEFYNEQF
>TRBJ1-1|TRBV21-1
ASSKEEEQPTEAF
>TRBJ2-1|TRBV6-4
ASSRGLAGVSSDNEQF
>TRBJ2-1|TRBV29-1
SATLSLAGGRANEQF
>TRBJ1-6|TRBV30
AWSPRQDSPLH
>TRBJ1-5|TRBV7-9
SSSEVNQPQH
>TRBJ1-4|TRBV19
ASSNPGTDEKLF
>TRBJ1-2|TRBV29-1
SARTGRGGYT
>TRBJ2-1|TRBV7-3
ASSSPGTRGVDEQF
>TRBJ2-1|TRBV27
ASKSRLTSGDDNEQF
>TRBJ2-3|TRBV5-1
ASSLVRPSSLSSTDTQY
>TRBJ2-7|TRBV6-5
ASRGTSGPYEQY
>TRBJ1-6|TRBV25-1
ASSESGGEGVVNSPLH
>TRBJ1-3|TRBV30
AWSGLPPRGNTIY
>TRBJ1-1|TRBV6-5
ASSYLPVVNTEAF
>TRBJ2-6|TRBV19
ATMAGASSGANVLT
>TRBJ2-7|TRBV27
ASSQWTSRGEQY
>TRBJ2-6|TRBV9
ASSVEKGGPSRGANVLT
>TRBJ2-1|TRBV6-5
ASSYGGGSGNEQF
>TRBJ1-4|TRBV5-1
ASSISLGEKLF
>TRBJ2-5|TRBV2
ASRTYGTAYQETQY
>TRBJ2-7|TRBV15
ATSKGGQFGHSYEQY
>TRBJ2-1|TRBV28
ASSRPLAEYEQF
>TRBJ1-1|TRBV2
ASSTVGLAF
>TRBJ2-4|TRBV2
ASAPGGPWDIQY
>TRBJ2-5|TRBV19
ASSMITGGGETQY
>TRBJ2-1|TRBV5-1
ASSLTGEAYNEQF
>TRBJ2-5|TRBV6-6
ASSPWTGSETQY
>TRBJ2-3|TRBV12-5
ASSQTRSTDTQY
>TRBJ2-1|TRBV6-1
ASSEPREQF